Sequencing of this TCR beta chain was carried out in a study of shared clonotypes between healthy human individuals. General study findings and limits: Relative to memory subsets, naive subsets generally showed larger estimated richness. Shared across a few donors were 5% to 6% of the naive CD4 clonotypes.

Measured with immunoSEQ multiplex PCR; TCRdb has only the in-frame clones, and not every one. The table has 1.6 million or so clones, roughly 96% seen once. The investigators split CD4+ cells into a CD45RA+ naive subset and a CD45RA-negative memory subset. This CDR3 has 14 residues. V lost 1 base and J lost 1, with 6 bases in between. Germline V gene lookup returns CDR1 SGHTA and CDR2 FQGNSA. On this clone itself: Its matching antigen is unknown. The sample contains more than one DNA sequence encoding this CDR3.

The specimen was naive CD4+ T cells sorted from blood. Subset denoted: CD45RA+ positively selected. The origin of this receptor is a man aged 25-45 years in good health. The chain is built from TRBV7-2 and TRBJ2-3, with D hard to call. The CDR3 DNA is TGTGCCAGCAGCTTAGATCCGGGCACAGATACGCAGTATTTT. It is translated as CASSLDPGTDTQYF.